This entry lists 27 T cell receptor beta chains sequenced from one sample in a study of T cells in Graves' hyperthyroidism and ophthalmopathy. RNA transcripts provided the source from which TCR beta CDR3 regions were amplified. With the HTBI primer set, the TCR CDR3 went through a first round of RT-PCR. TCRdb independently ran MiXCR on the multiplex PCR reads; one entry per CDR3 protein. The table records 250,000 to 300,000 distinct CDR3 sequences, roughly 14% of them present only once. Sequencing was performed on blood. Every receptor here comes from a woman between 40 and 50 years old with Graves' hyperthyroidism that later progressed to Graves' ophthalmopathy.

Only a few counts were recorded for this clonotype. This rearrangement joins TRBV27 to TRBJ2-1; 7 bases match TRBD2. This CDR3 has 14 amino acids. Germline CDR1 reads MNHEY; CDR2 reads SMNVEV (reference sequence). The V gene end was trimmed by 2 bases and the J gene end by 7 bases; junction bases not matched to a gene: 5. Here the CDR3 reads CASSLVGGPNEQFF. The CDR3 DNA is TGTGCCAGCAGTTTAGTGGGAGGGCCGAATGAGCAGTTCTTC.

V is TRBV6-5 and J is TRBJ2-2; D may be TRBD2 (5 bases). CDR1 is MNHEY and CDR2 is SVGAGI in the germline V gene. This CDR3 spans 15 amino acids. Trimming removed 6 bases at V and 0 bases at J, with 11 bases between. DNA for the CDR3: TGTGCCAGCAGGGACTCGAGAGCGAACACCGGGGAGCTGTTTTTT. This sequence encodes CASRDSRANTGELFF.

This clonotype was recorded many times. The V call is TRBV27, the J call TRBJ2-7; D uncertain. V lost 6 bases and J lost 2, with 17 bases in between. Germline assignment: CDR1 MNHEY and CDR2 SMNVEV (reference sequence). The CDR3 runs to 15 residues. The CDR3 DNA sequence: TGTGCCAGCAGCTATCTCCTGGCTCCAACCTACGAGCAGTACTTC. Its protein is CASSYLLAPTYEQYF.

This clonotype was seen at least ten times. The chain uses TRBV5-8 and TRBJ1-2; D is perhaps TRBD1 (5 bases). Germline CDR1 SGHTS, CDR2 YDEGEE. Trimming took off 1 base at V and 8 bases at J, with 15 bases between the two ends. This CDR3 is 14 amino acids long. The CDR3 sequence is CASSLRQRIGGYTF. For the CDR3, the DNA is TGTGCCAGCAGCTTGAGACAGCGGATCGGGGGCTACACCTTC.

This clonotype was counted at least ten times. The chain joins TRBV11-2 to TRBJ2-5, with unresolved D. This CDR3 contains 13 residues. Per the germline V gene, CDR1 is SGHAT and CDR2 is FQNNGV. Trimming took off 2 bases at V and 5 bases at J, with 9 bases between the two ends. CDR3 region: CASSLSFIETQYF. The CDR3 DNA sequence: TGTGCCAGCAGCTTATCGTTTATTGAGACCCAGTACTTC.

CDR3 sequence (DNA): TGTGCCACCAGTGATGGGACAGGGATTGAAGCTTTCTTT. Translated, it gives CATSDGTGIEAFF. The rearrangement uses TRBV24-1 and TRBJ1-1, with TRBD1 matching 9 bases. The CDR3 extends over 13 amino acids. J was trimmed by 7 bases and V by 3 bases; bases with no gene match: 2. Germline V CDR1 and CDR2: KGHDR, SFDVKD.

This clonotype was counted at least ten times. This chain joins TRBV20-1 and TRBJ1-3; TRBD1 might be the D (6 bases). Germline values: CDR1 DFQATT, CDR2 SNEGSKA (reference sequence). The CDR3 totals 14 residues. V gave up 5 bases and J gave up 2 bases, with 13 bases separating them. CDR3 sequence reads: CSAYGQTTGNTIYF. The CDR3 DNA sequence: TGCAGTGCTTATGGACAGACAACTGGAAACACCATATATTTT.

This clonotype was observed a few times. For the CDR3, the DNA is TGTGCCAGCAGCGCTCAGGGGGGTGTCACTGAAGCTTTCTTT. It yields the protein CASSAQGGVTEAFF. The chain links TRBV6-1 to TRBJ1-1; 7 bases map to TRBD1. Germline V CDR1 and CDR2: MNHNS, SASEGT. The CDR3 extends over 14 amino acids. V lost 6 bases to trimming and J lost 4 bases; unmatched junction nucleotides: 8.

This clonotype was recorded at least ten times. Here the CDR3 reads CSASPSSGMNTEAFF. CDR3 nucleotides: TGCAGTGCTAGTCCTTCTTCCGGCATGAACACTGAAGCTTTCTTT. The chain uses TRBV20-1 and TRBJ1-1, with D unresolved. Per germline, CDR1 DFQATT and CDR2 SNEGSKA (reference sequence). V was pared by 3 bases and J by 0 bases, with 14 bases between. The CDR3 runs to 15 residues.

Many counts were recorded for this clonotype. This chain uses TRBV6-1 with TRBJ2-2; 9 bases are a match to TRBD1. Per the germline V gene, CDR1 is MNHNS and CDR2 is SASEGT. J lost 5 bases, V lost 5 bases, and 3 bases had no gene match. This CDR3 has 14 amino acids. CDR3 residues: CASSRDRDTGELFF. CDR3 nucleotides: TGTGCCAGCAGTCGGGACAGGGATACCGGGGAGCTGTTTTTT.

The rearrangement uses TRBV9 and TRBJ1-3; D possibly corresponds to TRBD1 (6 bases). Germline V gene lookup returns CDR1 SGDLS and CDR2 YYNGEE. With 0 bases removed from V and 0 bases from J, the gap between germline ends came to 16 bases. CDR3 length equals 18 residues. Here the CDR3 reads CASSVVGTRAVSGNTIYF. In DNA, the CDR3 is TGTGCCAGCAGCGTAGTTGGGACAAGAGCTGTCTCTGGAAACACCATATATTTT.

Ten or more counts support this clonotype. The rearrangement joins TRBV3-1 to TRBJ2-1; 10 nucleotides align to TRBD2. The J segment lost 9 bases and the V segment lost 1 base, leaving 9 bases of the junction unmatched. CDR3 size: 16 residues. CDR1 is LGHDT and CDR2 is YNNKEL in the germline V gene (reference sequence). CDR3 nucleotides: TGTGCCAGCAGCCAAGGGCTAGCGGGAGATCGAGGTGAGCAGTTCTTC. This gives the protein CASSQGLAGDRGEQFF.

This clonotype was seen ten or more times. The chain combines TRBV7-6 with TRBJ2-1; TRBD2 is a possible D gene (6 bases). The ends were cut back, 1 base at V and 4 bases at J, with 8 bases in the middle. CDR1 is SGHVS, CDR2 FNYEAQ, per germline. The CDR3 sequence is 14 residues long. CDR3 residues: CASSLGGIYNEQFF. The CDR3 nucleotides read TGTGCCAGCAGCTTAGGCGGGATTTACAATGAGCAGTTCTTC. Full variable domain (missing parts from reference TRBV7-6 and TRBJ2-1): GAGVSQSPRYKVTKRGQDVALRCDPISGHVSLYWYRQALGQGPEFLTYFNYEAQQDKSGLPNDRFSAERPEGSISTLTIQRTEQRDSAMYRCASSLGGIYNEQFFGPGTRLTVL.

The chain employs TRBV5-1 and TRBJ2-7; 7 nucleotides match TRBD1. The J segment lost 5 bases and the V segment lost 5 bases, leaving 19 bases of the junction unmatched. Germline CDR1 and CDR2: SGHRS and YFSETQ. The CDR3 is 17 amino acids. The CDR3 nucleotides read TGCGCCAGCAGTTACCCCCCCCGTACCGGGACAGCCCACGAGCAGTACTTC. Translated: CASSYPPRTGTAHEQYF.

This clonotype was seen at least ten times. The chain joins TRBV19 to TRBJ2-1, with 9 bases identical to TRBD2. CDR1 LNHDA and CDR2 SQIVND come from the germline V gene (reference sequence). J was trimmed by 5 bases and V by 5 bases; bases with no gene match: 7. CDR3 size: 15 residues. CDR3 amino acids: CASSPTGLANNEQFF. CDR3 DNA: TGTGCCAGTAGTCCGACGGGACTAGCAAACAATGAGCAGTTCTTC.

This clonotype has at least ten counts. The genes are TRBV7-9 and TRBJ1-4; D not certain. Germline V gene sequence: CDR1 SEHNR, CDR2 FQNEAQ (reference sequence). V shed 5 bases and J shed 5 bases, with 3 bases lying between them. This CDR3 contains 11 residues. The CDR3 nucleotides read TGTGCCAGCAGCCACAATGAAAAACTGTTTTTT. Protein: CASSHNEKLFF. The entire variable domain, with the rest obtained from reference TRBV7-9 and TRBJ1-4, is as follows: DTGVSQNPRHKITKRGQNVTFRCDPISEHNRLYWYRQTLGQGPEFLTYFQNEAQLEKSRLLSDRFSAERPKGSFSTLEIQRTEQGDSAMYLCASSHNEKLFFGSGTQLSVL.

This clonotype showed up many times. This rearrangement joins TRBV20-1 to TRBJ1-1, with D unclear. V dropped 4 bases and J dropped 1 base, with 16 bases sitting between them. Germline V gene sequence: CDR1 DFQATT, CDR2 SNEGSKA (reference sequence). The CDR3 has 15 amino acids. The CDR3 DNA is TGCAGTGCTAAAGTGCCGGGCCCTAAGAACACTGAAGCTTTCTTT. It yields the protein CSAKVPGPKNTEAFF.

This clonotype was found many times. The rearrangement joins TRBV7-9 to TRBJ2-1; perhaps TRBD1 as D (6 bases). The CDR3 sequence is 18 residues long. Trimming left V 5 bases short and J 2 bases short, with 22 bases between. Germline-derived CDR1 and CDR2 are SEHNR and FQNEAQ (reference sequence). The CDR3 loop is CASSPRYRQANPYNEQFF. The CDR3, as DNA: TGTGCCAGCAGCCCCCGATATCGACAGGCAAACCCCTACAATGAGCAGTTCTTC.

Notes on this clonotype: An end of the junction does not agree with germline; a read error may underlie this. The chain recombines TRBV20-1 with TRBJ2-7, with D tentatively TRBD1 or TRBD2 (5 bases each). The germline V gene encodes CDR1 DFQATT and CDR2 SNEGSKA (reference sequence). The CDR3 covers 14 residues. The CDR3 protein is CSASPPRDRYGQYF. The CDR3 nucleotides are TGCAGTGCCTCACCGCCCAGGGACCGTTACGGGCAGTACTTC.

This chain uses TRBV5-6 with TRBJ2-3; no firm D call. The length of the CDR3 is 16 residues. V was pared by 6 bases and J by 0 bases, with 17 bases between. Germline V CDR1 and CDR2: SGHDT, YYEEEE. The CDR3 nucleotides are TGTGCCAGCACCCCGGAATATGGGCGTAGCACAGATACGCAGTATTTT. It specifies CASTPEYGRSTDTQYF. The complete variable domain, with remaining parts taken from reference TRBV5-6 and TRBJ2-3, reads DAGVTQSPTHLIKTRGQQVTLRCSPKSGHDTVSWYQQALGQGPQFIFQYYEEEERQRGNFPDRFSGHQFPNYSSELNVNALLLGDSALYLCASTPEYGRSTDTQYFGPGTRLTVL.

Ten or more counts support this clonotype. CDR3 loop: CASSPQGAEYTEAFF. For the CDR3, the DNA is TGTGCCAGCAGCCCGCAGGGGGCGGAATACACTGAAGCTTTCTTT. The gene calls are TRBV5-4 and TRBJ1-1; 8 bases are shared with TRBD1. J gave up 3 bases and V 4 bases, and 8 bases lay outside the gene matches. The CDR3 covers 15 residues. Germline V gene data show CDR1 as SGHNT and CDR2 as YYREEE (reference sequence).

The table lists this clonotype with many counts. The gene calls are TRBV12-3 or TRBV12-4 and TRBJ2-1; 8 bases fit TRBD2. The CDR3 sequence is 14 residues long. The ends lost 4 bases at V and 8 bases at J; junction bases unmatched: 7. The CDR3 loop reads CASSWGLVLHEQFF. CDR3 DNA sequence: TGTGCCAGCAGTTGGGGACTAGTACTCCATGAGCAGTTCTTC.

The table lists this clonotype with many counts. The chain employs TRBV12-3 or TRBV12-4 and TRBJ1-4; D is undetermined. V lost 3 bases, J lost 8 bases, and 10 bases lay in between. The CDR3 sequence is 13 residues long. The CDR3 spells CASSLQDGEKLFF. DNA for the CDR3: TGTGCCAGCAGTTTGCAGGATGGAGAAAAACTGTTTTTT.

This clonotype has a handful of counts. Possible read error: a much larger clone is one base away. The rearrangement uses TRBV2 and TRBJ2-7, with D unresolved. Germline V gene lookup returns CDR1 SNHLY and CDR2 FYNNEI. The CDR3 contains 12 residues. V was trimmed by 8 bases and J by 7 bases, leaving 15 bases between them. The CDR3 DNA reads TGTGCCAGCGGTAAGAGATGCAGGGAGCAGTACTTC. Protein product: CASGKRCREQYF.

This clonotype was observed many times. The V and J genes are TRBV5-1 and TRBJ1-2, with D possibly being TRBD1 (5 bases). This CDR3 comprises 14 residues. Between the trimmed V and J ends, which lost 0 bases and 2 bases, there was a span of 8 bases. Germline V gene sequence: CDR1 SGHRS, CDR2 YFSETQ. CDR3 sequence (DNA): TGCGCCAGCAGCTTGGTGGCAGGGAACTATGGCTACACCTTC. Translated, it gives CASSLVAGNYGYTF.

In this sample, this clonotype turned up once. The chain is built from TRBV11-3 and TRBJ2-7; D is undetermined. Germline loops: CDR1 SGHNT, CDR2 YENEEA. The CDR3 runs to 13 residues. Trimming shortened V by 3 bases and J by 2 bases, and 8 bases separated the two germline ends. As DNA, the CDR3 is TGTGCCAGCAGCTTCTCGGATACCTACGAGCAGTACTTC. It codes for CASSFSDTYEQYF.

This clonotype has at least ten counts. The rearrangement joins TRBV7-9 to TRBJ1-1, with D possibly TRBD1 on 6 matching bases. CDR3 length: 14 amino acids. Germline V gene data show CDR1 as SEHNR and CDR2 as FQNEAQ (reference sequence). The ends were cut back, 0 bases at V and 3 bases at J, with 8 bases in the middle. CDR3 protein: CASSLAAGDTEAFF. The CDR3 nucleotides read TGTGCCAGCAGCTTAGCGGCAGGGGACACTGAAGCTTTCTTT.